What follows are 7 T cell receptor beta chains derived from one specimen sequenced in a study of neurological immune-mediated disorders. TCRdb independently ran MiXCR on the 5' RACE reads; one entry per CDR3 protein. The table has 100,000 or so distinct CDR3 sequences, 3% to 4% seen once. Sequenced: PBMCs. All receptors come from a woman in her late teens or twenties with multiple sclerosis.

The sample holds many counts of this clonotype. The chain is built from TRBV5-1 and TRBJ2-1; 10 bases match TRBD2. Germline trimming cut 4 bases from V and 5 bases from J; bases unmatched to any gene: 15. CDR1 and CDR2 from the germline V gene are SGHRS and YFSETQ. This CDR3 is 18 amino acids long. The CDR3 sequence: CASSPSSGGTGGHNEQFF. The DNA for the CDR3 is TGCGCCAGCAGCCCGAGTAGCGGGGGGACCGGGGGGCACAATGAGCAGTTCTTC.

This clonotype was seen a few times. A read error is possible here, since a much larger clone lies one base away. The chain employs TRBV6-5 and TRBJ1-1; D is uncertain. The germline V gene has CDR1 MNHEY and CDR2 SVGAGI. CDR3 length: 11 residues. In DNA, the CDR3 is TGTGACAGCAGTCGCAACACTGAAGCTTTCTTT. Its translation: CDSSRNTEAFF.

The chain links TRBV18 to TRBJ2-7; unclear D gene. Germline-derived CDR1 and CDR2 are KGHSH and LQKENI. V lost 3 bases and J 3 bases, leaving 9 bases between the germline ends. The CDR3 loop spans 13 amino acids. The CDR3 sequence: CASSPKDGYEQYF. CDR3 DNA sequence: TGTGCCAGCTCACCGAAGGACGGCTACGAGCAGTACTTC.

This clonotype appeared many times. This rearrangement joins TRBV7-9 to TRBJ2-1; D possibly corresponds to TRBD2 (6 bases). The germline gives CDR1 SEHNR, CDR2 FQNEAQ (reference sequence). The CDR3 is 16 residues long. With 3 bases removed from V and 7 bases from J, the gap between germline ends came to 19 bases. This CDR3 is CASSLNRLGSWNEQFF. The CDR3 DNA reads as TGTGCCAGCAGCTTGAACCGACTAGGTTCGTGGAATGAGCAGTTCTTC. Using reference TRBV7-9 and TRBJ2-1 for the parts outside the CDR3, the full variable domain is DTGVSQNPRHKITKRGQNVTFRCDPISEHNRLYWYRQTLGQGPEFLTYFQNEAQLEKSRLLSDRFSAERPKGSFSTLEIQRTEQGDSAMYLCASSLNRLGSWNEQFFGPGTRLTVL.

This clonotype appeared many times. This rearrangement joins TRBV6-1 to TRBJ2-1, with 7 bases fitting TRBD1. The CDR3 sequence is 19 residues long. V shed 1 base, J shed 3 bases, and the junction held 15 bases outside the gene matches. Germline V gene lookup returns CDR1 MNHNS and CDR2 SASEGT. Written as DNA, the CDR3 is TGTGCCAGCAGTGAAGGTGTTACAACCGGAGCAGGGGGCTACAATGAGCAGTTCTTC. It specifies CASSEGVTTGAGGYNEQFF.

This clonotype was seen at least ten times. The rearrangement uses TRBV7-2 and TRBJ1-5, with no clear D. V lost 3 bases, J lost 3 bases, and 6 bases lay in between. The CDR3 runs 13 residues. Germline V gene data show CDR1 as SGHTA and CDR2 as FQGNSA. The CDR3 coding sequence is TGTGCCAGCAGCTTGGTTAACAATCAGCCCCAGCATTTT. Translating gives CASSLVNNQPQHF.

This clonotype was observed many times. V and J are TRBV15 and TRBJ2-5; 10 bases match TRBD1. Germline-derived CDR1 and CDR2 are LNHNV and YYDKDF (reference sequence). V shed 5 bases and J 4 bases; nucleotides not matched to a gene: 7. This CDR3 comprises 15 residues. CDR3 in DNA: TGTGCCACCAGCCCTTTACGGACAGGGGGAGAGACCCAGTACTTC. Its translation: CATSPLRTGGETQYF.